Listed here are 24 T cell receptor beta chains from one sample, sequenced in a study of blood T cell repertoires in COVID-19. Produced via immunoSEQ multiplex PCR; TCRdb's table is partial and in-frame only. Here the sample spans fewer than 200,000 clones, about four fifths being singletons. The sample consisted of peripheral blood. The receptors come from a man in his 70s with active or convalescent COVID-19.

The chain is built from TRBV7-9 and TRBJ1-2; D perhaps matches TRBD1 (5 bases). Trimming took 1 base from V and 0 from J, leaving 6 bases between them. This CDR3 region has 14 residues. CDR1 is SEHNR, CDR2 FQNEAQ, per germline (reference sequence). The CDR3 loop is CASSLGGANYGYTF. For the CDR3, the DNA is TGTGCCAGCAGCTTAGGGGGGGCTAACTATGGCTACACCTTC.

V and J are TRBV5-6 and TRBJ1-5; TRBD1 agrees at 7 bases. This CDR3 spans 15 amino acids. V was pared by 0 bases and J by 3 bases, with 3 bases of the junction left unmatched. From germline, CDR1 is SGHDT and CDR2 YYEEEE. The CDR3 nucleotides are TGTGCCAGCAGCTTGGGACAGGGATACAATCAGCCCCAGCATTTT. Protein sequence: CASSLGQGYNQPQHF.

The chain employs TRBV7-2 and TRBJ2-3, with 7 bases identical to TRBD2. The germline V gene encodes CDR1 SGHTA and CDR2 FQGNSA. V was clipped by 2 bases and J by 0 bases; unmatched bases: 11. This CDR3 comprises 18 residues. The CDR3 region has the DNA TGTGCCAGCAGCTTAATAGGCGGGGGTCGGGCCAGCACAGATACGCAGTATTTT. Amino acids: CASSLIGGGRASTDTQYF.

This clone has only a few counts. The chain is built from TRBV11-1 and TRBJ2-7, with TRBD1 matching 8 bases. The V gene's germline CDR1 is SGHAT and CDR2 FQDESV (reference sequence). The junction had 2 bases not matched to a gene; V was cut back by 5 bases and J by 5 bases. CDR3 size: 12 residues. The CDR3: CASSEDRDEQYF. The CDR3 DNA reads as TGTGCCAGCAGCGAGGACAGGGACGAGCAGTACTTC.

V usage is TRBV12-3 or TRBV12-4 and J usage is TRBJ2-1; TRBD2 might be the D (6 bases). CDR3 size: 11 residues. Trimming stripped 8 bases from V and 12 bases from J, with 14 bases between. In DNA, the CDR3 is TGTGCCAGCGGCGGGGTAGGAAGGCAGTTCTTC. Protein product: CASGGVGRQFF.

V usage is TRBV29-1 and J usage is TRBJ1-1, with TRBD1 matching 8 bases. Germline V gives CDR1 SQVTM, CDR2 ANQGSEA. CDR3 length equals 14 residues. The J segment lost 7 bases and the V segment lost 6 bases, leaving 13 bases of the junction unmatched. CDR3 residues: CSVRTGGRGNEAFF. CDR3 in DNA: TGCAGCGTCCGTACAGGGGGGCGCGGCAATGAAGCTTTCTTT.

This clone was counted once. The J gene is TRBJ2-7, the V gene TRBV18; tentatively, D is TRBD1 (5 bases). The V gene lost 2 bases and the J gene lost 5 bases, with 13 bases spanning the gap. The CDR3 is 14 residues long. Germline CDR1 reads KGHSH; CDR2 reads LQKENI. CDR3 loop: CASSPSGLLHEQYF. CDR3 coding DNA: TGTGCCAGCTCACCATCAGGGTTGCTCCACGAGCAGTACTTC. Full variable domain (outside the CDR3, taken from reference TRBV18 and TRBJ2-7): NAGVMQNPRHLVRRRGQEARLRCSPMKGHSHVYWYRQLPEEGLKFMVYLQKENIIDESGMPKERFSAEFPKEGPSILRIQQVVRGDSAAYFCASSPSGLLHEQYFGPGTRLTVT.

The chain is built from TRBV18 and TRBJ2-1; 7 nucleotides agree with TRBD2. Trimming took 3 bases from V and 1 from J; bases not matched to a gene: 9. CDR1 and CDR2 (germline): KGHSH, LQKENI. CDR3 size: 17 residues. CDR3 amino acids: CASSPIGGRGSYNEQFF. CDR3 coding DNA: TGTGCCAGCTCACCGATCGGCGGGAGAGGGTCCTACAATGAGCAGTTCTTC.

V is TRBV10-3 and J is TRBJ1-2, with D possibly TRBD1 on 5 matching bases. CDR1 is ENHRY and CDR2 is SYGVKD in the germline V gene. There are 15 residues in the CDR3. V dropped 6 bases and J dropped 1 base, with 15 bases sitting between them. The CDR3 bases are TGTGCCATCAGCAATAAGGACAATCTTAACTATGGCTACACCTTC. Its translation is CAISNKDNLNYGYTF.

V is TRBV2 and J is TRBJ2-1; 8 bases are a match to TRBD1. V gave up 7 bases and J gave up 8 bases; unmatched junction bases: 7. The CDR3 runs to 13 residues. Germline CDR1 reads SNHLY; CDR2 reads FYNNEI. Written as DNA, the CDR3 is TGTGCCAGCACCGGACAGGGCCTAGATGAGCAGTTCTTC. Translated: CASTGQGLDEQFF.

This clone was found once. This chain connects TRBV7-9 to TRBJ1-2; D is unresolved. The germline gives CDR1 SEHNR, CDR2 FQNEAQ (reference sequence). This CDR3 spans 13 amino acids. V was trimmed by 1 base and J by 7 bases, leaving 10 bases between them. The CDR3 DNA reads TGTGCCAGCAGCTTAGGCGGGGTGGCTGGCTACACCTTC. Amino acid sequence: CASSLGGVAGYTF.

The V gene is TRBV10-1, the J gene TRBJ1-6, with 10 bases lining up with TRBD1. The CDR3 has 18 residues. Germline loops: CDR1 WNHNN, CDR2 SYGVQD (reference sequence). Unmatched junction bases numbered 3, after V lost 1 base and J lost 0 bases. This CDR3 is CASSECRDRGSYNSPLHF. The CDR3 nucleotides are TGCGCCAGCAGTGAGTGTCGGGACAGGGGCTCCTATAATTCACCCCTCCACTTT.

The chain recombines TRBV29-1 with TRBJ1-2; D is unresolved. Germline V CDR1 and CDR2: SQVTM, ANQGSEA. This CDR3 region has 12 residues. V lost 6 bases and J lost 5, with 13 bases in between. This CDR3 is CSVSPPGYGYTF. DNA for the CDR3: TGCAGCGTATCTCCTCCGGGGTATGGCTACACCTTC.

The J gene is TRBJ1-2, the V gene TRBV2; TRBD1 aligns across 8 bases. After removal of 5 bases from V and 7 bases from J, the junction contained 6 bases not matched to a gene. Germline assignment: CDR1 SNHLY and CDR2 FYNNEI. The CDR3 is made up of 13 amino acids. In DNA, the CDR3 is TGTGCCAGCAGTTCGGACAGGGTGGGTGGCTACACCTTC. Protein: CASSSDRVGGYTF. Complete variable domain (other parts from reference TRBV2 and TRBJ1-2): EPEVTQTPSHQVTQMGQEVILRCVPISNHLYFYWYRQILGQKVEFLVSFYNNEISEKSEIFDDQFSVERPDGSNFTLKIRSTKLEDSAMYFCASSSDRVGGYTFGSGTRLTVV.

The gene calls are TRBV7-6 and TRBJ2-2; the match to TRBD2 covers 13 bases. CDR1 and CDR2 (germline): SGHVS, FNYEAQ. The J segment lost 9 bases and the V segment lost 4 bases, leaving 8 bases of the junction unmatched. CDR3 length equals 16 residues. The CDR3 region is CASSSLAGGPGRELFF. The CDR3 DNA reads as TGTGCCAGCAGCTCACTAGCGGGAGGGCCCGGCCGGGAGCTGTTTTTT.

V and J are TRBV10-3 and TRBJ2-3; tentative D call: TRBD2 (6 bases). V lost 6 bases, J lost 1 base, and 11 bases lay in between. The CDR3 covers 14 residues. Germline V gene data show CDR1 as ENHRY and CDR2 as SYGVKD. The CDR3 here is CAIREGGGTDTQYF. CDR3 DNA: TGTGCCATCAGGGAGGGCGGGGGCACAGATACGCAGTATTTT.

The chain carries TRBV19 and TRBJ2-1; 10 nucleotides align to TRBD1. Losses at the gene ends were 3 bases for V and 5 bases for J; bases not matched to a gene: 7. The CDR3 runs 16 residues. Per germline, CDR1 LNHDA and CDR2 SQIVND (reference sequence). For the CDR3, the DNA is TGTGCCAGTAGTATTTGGGGGACAGGGGACAACAATGAGCAGTTCTTC. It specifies CASSIWGTGDNNEQFF. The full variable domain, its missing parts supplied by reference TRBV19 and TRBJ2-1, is DGGITQSPKYLFRKEGQNVTLSCEQNLNHDAMYWYRQDPGQGLRLIYYSQIVNDFQKGDIAEGYSVSREKKESFPLTVTSAQKNPTAFYLCASSIWGTGDNNEQFFGPGTRLTVL.

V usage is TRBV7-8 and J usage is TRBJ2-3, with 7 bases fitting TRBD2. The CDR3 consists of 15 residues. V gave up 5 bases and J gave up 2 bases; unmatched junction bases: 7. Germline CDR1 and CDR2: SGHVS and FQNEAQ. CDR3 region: CASSKPGGVTDTQYF. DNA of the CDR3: TGTGCCAGCAGCAAACCTGGGGGGGTCACAGATACGCAGTATTTT. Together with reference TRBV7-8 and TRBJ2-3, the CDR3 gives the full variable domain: GAGVSQSPRYKVAKRGQDVALRCDPISGHVSLFWYQQALGQGPEFLTYFQNEAQLDKSGLPSDRFFAERPEGSVSTLKIQRTQQEDSAVYLCASSKPGGVTDTQYFGPGTRLTVL.

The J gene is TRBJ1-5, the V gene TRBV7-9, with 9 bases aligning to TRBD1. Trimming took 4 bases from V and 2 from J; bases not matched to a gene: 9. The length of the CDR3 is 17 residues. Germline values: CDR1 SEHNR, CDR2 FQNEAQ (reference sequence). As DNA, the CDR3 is TGTGCCAGCAGCTCAGTCCCGGGACAGGGAGGCAATCAGCCCCAGCATTTT. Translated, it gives CASSSVPGQGGNQPQHF. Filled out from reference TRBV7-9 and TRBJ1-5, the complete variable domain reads DTGVSQNPRHKITKRGQNVTFRCDPISEHNRLYWYRQTLGQGPEFLTYFQNEAQLEKSRLLSDRFSAERPKGSFSTLEIQRTEQGDSAMYLCASSSVPGQGGNQPQHFGDGTRLSIL.

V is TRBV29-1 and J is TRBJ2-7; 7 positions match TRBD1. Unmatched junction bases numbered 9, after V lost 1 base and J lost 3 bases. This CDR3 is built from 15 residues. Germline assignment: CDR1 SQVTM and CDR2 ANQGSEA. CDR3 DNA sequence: TGCAGCGTTGAAGCGCCGGCCCGACAGGGCTACGAGCAGTACTTC. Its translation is CSVEAPARQGYEQYF.

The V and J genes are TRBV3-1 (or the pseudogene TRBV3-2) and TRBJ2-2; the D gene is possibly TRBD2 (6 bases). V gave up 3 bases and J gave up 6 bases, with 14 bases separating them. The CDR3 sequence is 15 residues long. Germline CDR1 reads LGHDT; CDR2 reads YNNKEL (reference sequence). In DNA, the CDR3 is TGTGCCAGCAGCCACCGACTAGAGGTCGCCGGGGAGCTGTTTTTT. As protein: CASSHRLEVAGELFF.

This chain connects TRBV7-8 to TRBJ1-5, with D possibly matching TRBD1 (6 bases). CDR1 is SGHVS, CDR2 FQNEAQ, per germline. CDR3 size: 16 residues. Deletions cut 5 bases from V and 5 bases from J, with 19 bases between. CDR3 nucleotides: TGTGCCAGCAGCCCAGAGCCGGACAGATGGCATCAGCCCCAGCATTTT. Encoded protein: CASSPEPDRWHQPQHF.

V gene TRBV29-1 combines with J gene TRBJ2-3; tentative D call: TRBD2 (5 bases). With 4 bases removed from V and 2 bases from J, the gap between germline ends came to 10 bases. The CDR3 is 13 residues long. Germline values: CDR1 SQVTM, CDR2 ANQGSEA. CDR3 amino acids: CSVVGLLTDTQYF. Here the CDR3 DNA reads TGCAGCGTTGTTGGACTCCTCACAGATACGCAGTATTTT.

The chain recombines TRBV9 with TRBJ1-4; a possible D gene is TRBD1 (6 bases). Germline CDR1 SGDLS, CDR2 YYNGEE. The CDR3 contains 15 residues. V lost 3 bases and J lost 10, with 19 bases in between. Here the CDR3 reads CASSGEGGYIGKLFF. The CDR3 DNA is TGTGCCAGCAGCGGTGAGGGGGGGTATATCGGAAAACTGTTTTTT.